The present T cell receptor beta chain was sequenced within a study of blood T cell repertoires in COVID-19. Study-wide context: Collection of acute and convalescent COVID-19 samples took place in the United States, Italy and Spain.

This clone has ten or more counts. Between the trimmed V and J ends, which lost 6 bases and 2 bases, there was a span of 5 bases. The CDR3 is 11 amino acids. The V gene's germline CDR1 is SNHLY and CDR2 FYNNEI. Original handling: From reference gene primer amplification, estimates of nucleated cell counts were derived. The protocol was immunoSEQ multiplex PCR, while the TCRdb copy is restricted to in-frame clones and leaves out a portion. The V and J calls and clone size come from that table; D and trimming were worked out from the DNA. The table has approximately 100,000 clones, over 75% seen once. V usage is TRBV2 and J usage is TRBJ2-7, with a tentative D call TRBD2 (5 bases). The specimen was peripheral blood. This TCR came from a woman in her thirties with acute or convalescent COVID-19. CDR3 bases: TGTGCCAGCAGGGAGGCCTACGAGCAGTACTTC. Translating it yields CASREAYEQYF.